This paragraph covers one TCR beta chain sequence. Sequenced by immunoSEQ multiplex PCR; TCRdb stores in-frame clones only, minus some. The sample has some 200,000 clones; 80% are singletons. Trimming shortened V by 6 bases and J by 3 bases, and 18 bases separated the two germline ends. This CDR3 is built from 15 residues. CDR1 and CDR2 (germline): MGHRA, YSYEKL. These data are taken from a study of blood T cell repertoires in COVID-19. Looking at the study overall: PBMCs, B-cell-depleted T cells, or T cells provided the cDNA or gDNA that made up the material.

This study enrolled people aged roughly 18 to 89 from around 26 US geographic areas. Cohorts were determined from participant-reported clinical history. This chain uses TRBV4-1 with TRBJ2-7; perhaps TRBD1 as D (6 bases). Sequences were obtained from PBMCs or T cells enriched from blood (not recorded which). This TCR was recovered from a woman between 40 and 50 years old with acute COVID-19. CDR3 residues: CASSAGRTVIYEQYF. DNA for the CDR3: TGCGCCAGCAGTGCTGGACGGACAGTCATCTACGAGCAGTACTTC.